The source of this TCR beta chain is a study of T cells after yellow fever vaccination. From germline, CDR1 is LGHNA and CDR2 YNFKEQ. V was pared by 9 bases and J by 5 bases, with 21 bases between. CDR3 length: 15 residues. A 5'RACE template-switching step, the method used to make TCR cDNA, added a universal primer site and UMIs. TCRdb re-called the 5' RACE reads through MiXCR, storing one row per CDR3 protein. The sample shows 620,000 or so distinct CDR3 sequences, about a sixth of them seen only once. Only a few counts were recorded for this clonotype. This receptor was identified in a man between 18 and 29 years old who received the YFV17D yellow fever vaccine. Sequences were derived from PBMCs, sampled more than 4 days after the first yellow fever vaccination. This sequence joins TRBV4-2 and TRBJ2-3; possibly TRBD1 for D (5 bases). Here the CDR3 DNA reads TGTGCCAGTACCCTGTTGGGGCCATCCGAAGATACGCAGTATTTT. It yields the protein CASTLLGPSEDTQYF.